Below, 30 T cell receptor beta chains from the same sample are listed, as sequenced in a study of cytomegalovirus exposure and HLA in healthy donors (dated by TCRdb to 2016 to 2017). Receptor amplification or capture employed the immunoSEQ multiplex PCR assay. For the multiplex PCR, a mixture combining 60 forward primers for TCR Vbeta segments and 13 reverse primers for TCR Jbeta segments was used. TCRdb carries this immuneACCESS record with in-frame sequences only. Its versions omit some clonotypes, under half of them owing to an unresolved V gene in the studies checked, with the rest unexplained. Within this sample are hundreds of thousands of clones, with approximately 82% of them counted one time only. About 0.63% of the sample is held by the ten biggest clonotypes. The sequenced material came from PBMCs. Every receptor here comes from a man younger than 30 in good health and CMV-seronegative.

This clone came up once. The J gene is TRBJ1-5, the V gene TRBV6-1; 10 bases are a match to TRBD1. J was trimmed by 3 bases and V by 4 bases; bases with no gene match: 12. Germline V gene lookup returns CDR1 MNHNS and CDR2 SASEGT. This CDR3 region has 18 residues. CDR3 residues: CASSVRTGGADNNQPQHF. CDR3 nucleotides: TGTGCCAGCAGTGTACGGACAGGGGGAGCGGATAACAATCAGCCCCAGCATTTT.

The J gene is TRBJ1-3, the V gene TRBV30; D gene uncertain. The germline V gene has CDR1 GTSNPN and CDR2 SVGIG (reference sequence). Trimming shortened V by 7 bases and J by 0 bases, and 10 bases separated the two germline ends. The CDR3 runs to 13 residues. CDR3 DNA: TGTGCCTACTCCCGAGACTCTGGAAACACCATATATTTT. This sequence encodes CAYSRDSGNTIYF.

The rearrangement links TRBV2 to TRBJ1-6; D is ambiguous. This CDR3 is built from 16 residues. Trimming removed 6 bases from V and 6 bases from J, with 18 bases in between. The germline gives CDR1 SNHLY, CDR2 FYNNEI. CDR3 DNA: TGTGCCAGCAGCGACCGGGATGGGAAGGGTAATTCACCCCTCCACTTT. Encoded protein: CASSDRDGKGNSPLHF.

V is TRBV30 and J is TRBJ2-7, with 9 bases aligning to TRBD2. The CDR3 is made up of 14 amino acids. V shed 3 bases, J shed 4 bases, and the junction held 7 bases outside the gene matches. Germline CDR1 is GTSNPN and CDR2 is SVGIG (reference sequence). CDR3 protein: CAWSGAGGKYEQYF. CDR3 coding DNA: TGTGCCTGGAGCGGAGCGGGAGGTAAATACGAGCAGTACTTC.

The V gene is TRBV6-1, the J gene TRBJ1-2; D gene unclear. Germline CDR1 and CDR2: MNHNS and SASEGT. This CDR3 has 13 amino acids. V was clipped by 8 bases and J by 2 bases, with 12 bases between them. CDR3 loop: CASFRPENYGYTF. In nucleotides, the CDR3 is TGTGCCAGCTTCAGACCGGAGAACTATGGCTACACCTTC.

The V call is TRBV2, the J call TRBJ2-7, with 12 positions matching TRBD2. This CDR3 has 16 residues. V shed 3 bases, J shed 2 bases, and the junction held 5 bases outside the gene matches. CDR1 is SNHLY, CDR2 FYNNEI, per germline. Here the CDR3 reads CASSDPLAGGTYEQYF. The CDR3 region has the DNA TGTGCCAGCAGTGATCCCCTAGCGGGAGGGACCTACGAGCAGTACTTC.

V is TRBV11-3 and J is TRBJ2-1; 9 positions match TRBD1. V trimming: 5 bases; J trimming: 10 bases; junction bases outside the gene matches: 9. The germline V gene has CDR1 SGHNT and CDR2 YENEEA. The CDR3 covers 14 residues. The CDR3 sequence is CASSPFGTGREQFF. The CDR3 DNA sequence: TGTGCCAGCAGCCCATTTGGGACAGGGCGGGAGCAGTTCTTC. Filled out from reference TRBV11-3 and TRBJ2-1, the complete variable domain reads EAGVVQSPRYKIIEKKQPVAFWCNPISGHNTLYWYLQNLGQGPELLIRYENEEAVDDSQLPKDRFSAERLKGVDSTLKIQPAELGDSAVYLCASSPFGTGREQFFGPGTRLTVL.

Note on this clone: A junction end diverges from the germline sequence, so it may reflect a read error. This chain connects TRBV4-1 to TRBJ1-1; D gene unclear. The CDR3 totals 14 residues. The V gene's germline CDR1 is MGHRA and CDR2 YSYEKL. The CDR3 here is CASSQVASREGGFF. CDR3 coding DNA: TGTGCCAGCAGCCAAGTAGCTAGTCGAGAAGGAGGTTTCTTT.

The rearrangement joins TRBV5-1 to TRBJ2-7; possibly TRBD1 for D (6 bases). The tail of the sequence fits TRBJ2-5 better, so the J call may be wrong. Germline-derived CDR1 and CDR2 are SGHRS and YFSETQ. The CDR3 totals 15 residues. The CDR3 protein is CASSTDGTHQETQYF. Written as DNA, the CDR3 is TGCGCCAGCAGCACGGACGGGACACACCAAGAGACCCAGTACTTC.

This clone was picked up a small number of times. The chain has TRBV11-3 and TRBJ2-4, with TRBD2 matching over 7 bases. The CDR3 is made up of 13 amino acids. CDR1 is SGHNT and CDR2 is YENEEA in the germline V gene. J gave up 7 bases and V 3 bases, and 3 bases lay outside the gene matches. The CDR3 DNA reads as TGTGCCAGCAGCTTGGGGACTACGAACATTCAGTACTTC. Translation: CASSLGTTNIQYF.

This sequence joins TRBV7-2 and TRBJ2-1, with a weak D call TRBD2 (6 bases). CDR1 is SGHTA, CDR2 FQGNSA, per germline. This CDR3 is 15 amino acids long. With 5 bases removed from V and 4 bases from J, the gap between germline ends came to 15 bases. CDR3 residues: CASSPTAGPYNEQFF. The CDR3 DNA reads TGTGCCAGCAGCCCTACCGCGGGACCTTACAATGAGCAGTTCTTC.

The chain carries TRBV29-1 and TRBJ2-5; 10 nucleotides match TRBD1. CDR1 and CDR2 from the germline V gene are SQVTM and ANQGSEA. Trimming cost V 3 bases and J 3 bases; bases outside gene matches: 7. This CDR3 contains 15 residues. The DNA for the CDR3 is TGCAGCGTTGATCGGACAGGGGGTGACAAAGAGACCCAGTACTTC. Its protein product is CSVDRTGGDKETQYF.

V and J are TRBV7-3 and TRBJ2-1; no definite D call. Trimming took off 5 bases at V and 0 bases at J, with 8 bases between the two ends. The CDR3 has 14 amino acids. In germline, CDR1 is SGHTA, CDR2 FQGTGA. CDR3 in amino acids: CASSPDNSYNEQFF. CDR3 in DNA: TGTGCCAGCAGCCCCGACAACTCCTACAATGAGCAGTTCTTC.

The chain employs TRBV19 and TRBJ2-1; D possibly corresponds to TRBD2 (6 bases). CDR1 is LNHDA and CDR2 is SQIVND in the germline V gene (reference sequence). The length of the CDR3 is 16 residues. V was shortened by 4 bases and J by 0 bases, with 13 bases between the two germline ends. DNA of the CDR3: TGTGCCAGTAGTAAGACCGGGACTCGCTCCTACAATGAGCAGTTCTTC. Translation gives CASSKTGTRSYNEQFF.

The rearrangement uses TRBV7-3 and TRBJ2-1; D uncertain. There are 12 residues in the CDR3. Looked up from germline, CDR1 is SGHTA and CDR2 is FQGTGA. Deletions cut 4 bases from V and 5 bases from J, with 6 bases between. DNA of the CDR3: TGTGCCAGCAGCTATAGAGACAATGAGCAGTTCTTC. This translates into CASSYRDNEQFF.

The rearrangement uses TRBV15 and TRBJ2-7, with 8 bases lining up with TRBD2. After removal of 4 bases from V and 0 bases from J, the junction contained 11 bases not matched to a gene. Germline loops: CDR1 LNHNV, CDR2 YYDKDF (reference sequence). The CDR3 loop spans 17 amino acids. The CDR3 loop reads CATSTFPGLESSYEQYF. The CDR3, as DNA: TGTGCCACCAGCACCTTCCCGGGACTAGAATCCTCCTACGAGCAGTACTTC.

DNA of the CDR3: TGTGCCAGCAGCTCATCCGGGACAGACAACTATGGCTACACCTTC. Translated, it gives CASSSSGTDNYGYTF. The V call is TRBV7-2, the J call TRBJ1-2; 7 bases are shared with TRBD1. Germline V gene sequence: CDR1 SGHTA, CDR2 FQGNSA. J lost 2 bases, V lost 4 bases, and 7 bases had no gene match. CDR3 size: 15 residues. The whole variable domain, remainder taken from reference TRBV7-2 and TRBJ1-2, is GAGVSQSPSNKVTEKGKDVELRCDPISGHTALYWYRQSLGQGLEFLIYFQGNSAPDKSGLPSDRFSAERTGGSVSTLTIQRTQQEDSAVYLCASSSSGTDNYGYTFGSGTRLTVV.

V is TRBV5-1 and J is TRBJ2-7, with 8 bases fitting TRBD2. Trimming took 4 bases from V and 5 from J; bases not matched to a gene: 11. CDR3 length equals 15 residues. Germline loops: CDR1 SGHRS, CDR2 YFSETQ. CDR3 loop: CASSPDRGGIDEQYF. In DNA, the CDR3 is TGCGCCAGCAGCCCGGACCGGGGGGGTATCGACGAGCAGTACTTC.

The chain combines TRBV4-1 with TRBJ1-2; 8 bases match TRBD1. CDR1 MGHRA and CDR2 YSYEKL come from the germline V gene. V was pared by 0 bases and J by 8 bases, with 17 bases of the junction left unmatched. This CDR3 contains 18 residues. CDR3 DNA sequence: TGCGCCAGCAGCCAAGATGCGACAGGGGCAGGGCGAGGATGGGGCTACACCTTC. Its protein is CASSQDATGAGRGWGYTF.

This clone was seen just once. The chain is built from TRBV5-4 and TRBJ2-7, with 10 bases matching TRBD1. V gave up 4 bases and J gave up 1 base; unmatched junction bases: 2. This CDR3 spans 14 amino acids. Germline V gene sequence: CDR1 SGHNT, CDR2 YYREEE (reference sequence). CDR3 in amino acids: CASSTGQGSYEQYF. The CDR3 DNA reads as TGTGCCAGCAGCACGGGACAGGGGTCCTACGAGCAGTACTTC.

The chain links TRBV19 to TRBJ2-7, with 10 bases fitting TRBD1. The V gene's germline CDR1 is LNHDA and CDR2 SQIVND (reference sequence). The CDR3 is 13 residues long. V was pared by 8 bases and J by 6 bases, with 7 bases of the junction left unmatched. CDR3 sequence reads: CASRPRDRGEQYF. The DNA for the CDR3 is TGTGCCAGTCGCCCCCGGGACAGGGGCGAGCAGTACTTC.

The chain uses TRBV7-2 and TRBJ1-3; TRBD1 matches at 9 bases. Germline values: CDR1 SGHTA, CDR2 FQGNSA. The CDR3 consists of 16 residues. The V gene end was trimmed by 3 bases and the J gene end by 7 bases; junction bases not matched to a gene: 10. This CDR3 reads CASSFLLWDRVNTIYF. CDR3 in DNA: TGTGCCAGCAGCTTCCTCCTTTGGGACAGGGTGAACACCATATATTTT.

The chain couples TRBV5-6 to TRBJ2-7; D is possibly TRBD1 (6 bases). This CDR3 comprises 17 residues. CDR1 SGHDT and CDR2 YYEEEE come from the germline V gene. The V end lost 0 bases, the J end lost 8 bases, and 24 bases lay between the germline ends. DNA for the CDR3: TGTGCCAGCAGCTTGGAGCTCCGCGGCAGGGGAGAAAGACAGCAGTACTTC. It yields the protein CASSLELRGRGERQQYF.

The chain links TRBV19 to TRBJ2-7; 7 bases map to TRBD1. V shed 1 base, J shed 12 bases, and the junction held 9 bases outside the gene matches. CDR1 and CDR2 from the germline V gene are LNHDA and SQIVND (reference sequence). The CDR3 has 13 amino acids. The CDR3 DNA is TGTGCCAGTAGTATAGGGGCCACAGGGGAGAGGTACTTC. Its translation is CASSIGATGERYF. The whole variable domain, remainder taken from reference TRBV19 and TRBJ2-7, is DGGITQSPKYLFRKEGQNVTLSCEQNLNHDAMYWYRQDPGQGLRLIYYSQIVNDFQKGDIAEGYSVSREKKESFPLTVTSAQKNPTAFYLCASSIGATGERYFGPGTRLTVT.

The gene calls are TRBV7-8 and TRBJ1-2; 10 bases are shared with TRBD1. Looked up from germline, CDR1 is SGHVS and CDR2 is FQNEAQ. CDR3 length equals 16 residues. V was clipped by 4 bases and J by 3 bases; unmatched bases: 8. Here the CDR3 DNA reads TGTGCCAGCAGCTACCTACCGGGACAGGGGTACTATGGCTACACCTTC. It specifies CASSYLPGQGYYGYTF.

This chain connects TRBV28 to TRBJ2-2, with a tentative D call TRBD1 (6 bases). Germline loops: CDR1 MDHEN, CDR2 SYDVKM. There are 16 residues in the CDR3. Trimming stripped 5 bases from V and 7 bases from J, with 20 bases between. The CDR3 region has the DNA TGTGCCAGCAGTCCCTACCGGGACACGAAAATCGGGGAGCTGTTTTTT. Translated: CASSPYRDTKIGELFF.

The chain has TRBV5-8 and TRBJ2-4; 7 bases map to TRBD2. This CDR3 spans 18 amino acids. Per the germline V gene, CDR1 is SGHTS and CDR2 is YDEGEE. The V and J ends lost 4 bases and 9 bases, in that order; junction bases with no gene match: 22. The CDR3 DNA reads as TGTGCCAGCAGCCTCCAATGGGGTGTAGCGGGTCAACGCGGCATTCAGTACTTC. As protein: CASSLQWGVAGQRGIQYF.

The chain recombines TRBV14 with TRBJ2-1; 9 bases match TRBD1. Germline V gene lookup returns CDR1 SGHDN and CDR2 FVKESK. V was pared by 4 bases and J by 6 bases, with 7 bases of the junction left unmatched. The CDR3 covers 15 residues. The DNA for the CDR3 is TGTGCCAGCAGCCCGCTTGGGACAGGGATCAATGAGCAGTTCTTC. This sequence encodes CASSPLGTGINEQFF. The full variable domain, rest sourced from reference TRBV14 and TRBJ2-1, is EAGVTQFPSHSVIEKGQTVTLRCDPISGHDNLYWYRRVMGKEIKFLLHFVKESKQDESGMPNNRFLAERTGGTYSTLKVQPAELEDSGVYFCASSPLGTGINEQFFGPGTRLTVL.

The chain links TRBV29-1 to TRBJ2-1; weak D call: TRBD2 (6 bases). The germline V and J ends were trimmed by 0 bases and 8 bases, with 20 bases remaining between them. The CDR3 is 16 residues long. Germline assignment: CDR1 SQVTM and CDR2 ANQGSEA. CDR3 nucleotide sequence: TGCAGCGTTGAAGATGGACGGGGCGGGGCTCGGTATGAGCAGTTCTTC. It codes for CSVEDGRGGARYEQFF.

The sample holds one count of this clone. Other DNA sequences in this specimen translate into the identical CDR3. J is TRBJ2-2 and V is TRBV5-1; 8 positions agree with TRBD1. The CDR3 has 14 amino acids. The germline V gene has CDR1 SGHRS and CDR2 YFSETQ. V shed 2 bases, J shed 4 bases, and the junction held 1 base outside the gene matches. The CDR3 DNA sequence: TGCGCCAGCAGCTTAGGACAGGGCACCGGGGAGCTGTTTTTT. It is translated as CASSLGQGTGELFF.